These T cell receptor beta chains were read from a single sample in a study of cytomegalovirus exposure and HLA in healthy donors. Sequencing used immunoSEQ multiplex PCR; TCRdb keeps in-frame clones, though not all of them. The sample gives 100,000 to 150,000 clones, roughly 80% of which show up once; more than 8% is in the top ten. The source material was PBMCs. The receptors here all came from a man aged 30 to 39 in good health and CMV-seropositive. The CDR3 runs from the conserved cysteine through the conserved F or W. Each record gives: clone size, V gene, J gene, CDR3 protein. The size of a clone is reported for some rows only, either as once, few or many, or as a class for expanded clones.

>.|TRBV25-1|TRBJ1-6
CASSVSGQGNSPLHF
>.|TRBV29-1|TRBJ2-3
CSVGQGDDTQYF
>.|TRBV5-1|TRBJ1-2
CASSWTGYGYTF
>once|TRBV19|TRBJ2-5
CASRLAGGLQETQYF
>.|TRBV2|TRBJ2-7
CASSGLAGGYEQYF
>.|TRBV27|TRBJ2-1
CASSGTSGTQFF
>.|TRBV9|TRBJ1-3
CASSLRGSGTGNTIYF
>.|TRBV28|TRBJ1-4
CASSLPGHMSNEKLFF
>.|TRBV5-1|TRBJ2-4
CASSLAVRGLDIQYF
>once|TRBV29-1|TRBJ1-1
CSVERAVDTEAFF
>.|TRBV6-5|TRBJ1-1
CASSYSGMGTEAFF
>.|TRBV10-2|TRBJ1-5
CASSLGQLNQPQHF
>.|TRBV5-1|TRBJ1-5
CASSLQGNQPQHF
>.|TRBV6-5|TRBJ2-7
CASSYSGTSGYEQYF
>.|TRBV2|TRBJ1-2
CASSEGTAFNYGYTF
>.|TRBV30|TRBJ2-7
CAWSVRGEQYF
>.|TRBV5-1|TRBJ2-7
CASSLAGSGVYEQYF